This T cell receptor (beta chain) was observed in a study of tumor and adjacent non-tumor tissue in lung cancer. Study information: The cohort had about a dozen adenocarcinoma, a couple of squamous cell and 1 small cell patients. Around 4.2 million productive TCRbeta reads were obtained per sample on average. General study points: Patients with more diverse tumor TCRs had worse survival. Compared with tumor, normal lung showed significantly lower TCR diversity.

Germline CDR1 and CDR2: DFQATT and SNEGSKA (reference sequence). This CDR3 region has 15 residues. No cell sorting was done before RNA was extracted from the tissue. TCRbeta libraries were built with three rounds of nested PCR, modified from ARM-PCR. TCRdb reprocessed the multiplex PCR reads with MiXCR, giving one entry per CDR3 protein. The sample includes about 200,000 distinct CDR3 sequences, about two thirds of them seen just once. To note about this clonotype: What it binds is unknown. Sequence at one end of the junction differs from germline and may be a read error.

Sequenced material: lung tumor tissue. The chain joins TRBV20-1 to TRBJ1-2; TRBD1 aligns across 9 bases. The source is a man aged 60 to 75 with non-small cell lung cancer. CDR3 nucleotides: TGCAATGCTAGAGACATACAGGGGGCTAACTATGACCACACCTTC. Encoded protein: CNARDIQGANYDHTF.